The TCR beta chain under discussion was sequenced for a study of prognosis after radiotherapy for stage I lung cancer. As for the study in general: Between early 2018 and 2019, patients with stage I non-small cell lung cancer were enrolled.

By two-round multiplex PCR, the TCR beta CDR3 was amplified from genomic DNA. Amplification in first-round PCR relied on primers specific to each TRBV and TRBJ gene. One entry per CDR3 protein results from TCRdb running MiXCR on the multiplex PCR reads. This sample has over 20,000 distinct CDR3 sequences, with about 37% found just once. The CDR3 is made up of 14 amino acids. Per the germline V gene, CDR1 is SGHRS and CDR2 is YFSETQ. Turning to this clonotype: Relative to the germline gene, one junction end is altered; a read error may explain this.

The source is a donor over 45 with non-small cell lung cancer. The sequences come from PBMCs, collected before or after stereotactic body radiation therapy (not recorded which). The chain combines TRBV5-1 with TRBJ1-2; D is undetermined. CDR3 in amino acids: CAGSSEGANYVYTF. In nucleotides, the CDR3 is TGCGCCGGCAGCTCCGAGGGAGCTAACTATGTCTACACCTTC. The variable domain in full, with the rest retrieved from reference TRBV5-1 and TRBJ1-2, is KAGVTQTPRYLIKTRGQQVTLSCSPISGHRSVSWYQQTPGQGLQFLFEYFSETQRNKGNFPGRFSGRQFSNSRSEMNVSTLELGDSALYLCAGSSEGANYVYTFGSGTRLTVV.